One and the same sample provided the 20 T cell receptor beta chains below, sequenced in a study of OX40 agonist ivuxolimab in advanced cancers. The assay was immunoSEQ multiplex PCR, and TCRdb's table has in-frame clones only and misses some. The data contain about 70,000 clones, approximately 89% of them singletons. This material consisted of CD4+ or CD8+ T cells sorted from blood, taken in a trial of the OX40 agonist ivuxolimab. The receptor source for this set is an adult with an advanced solid tumor such as melanoma, head and neck, liver or kidney cancer.

The chain uses TRBV6-1 and TRBJ2-7, with D perhaps TRBD2 (6 bases). V was clipped by 7 bases and J by 12 bases, with 25 bases between them. CDR1 and CDR2 (germline): MNHNS, SASEGT. CDR3 length: 14 amino acids. The CDR3 here is CASIGWGENRNPYF. CDR3 DNA sequence: TGTGCCAGCATTGGATGGGGGGAAAATCGGAATCCGTACTTC.

This chain uses TRBV2 with TRBJ1-2, with D maybe TRBD1 (6 bases). The germline V and J ends were trimmed by 4 bases and 8 bases, with 11 bases remaining between them. The CDR3 is 12 amino acids. The germline V gene encodes CDR1 SNHLY and CDR2 FYNNEI. CDR3 sequence (DNA): TGTGCCAGCAGTGGCACAGGGCGAGGCTACACCTTC. Protein sequence: CASSGTGRGYTF.

The chain's CDR3 is CASSFTRGTGELFF. The CDR3 coding sequence is TGTGCCAGCAGTTTTACCAGGGGAACCGGGGAGCTGTTTTTT. The genes are TRBV6-5 and TRBJ2-2; a possible D gene is TRBD1 (6 bases). The CDR3 length is 14 residues. CDR1 is MNHEY, CDR2 SVGAGI, per germline. Trimming stripped 4 bases from V and 5 bases from J, with 11 bases between.

This chain joins TRBV19 and TRBJ1-5; possible D gene TRBD1, 5 bases. V was cut by 7 bases and J by 2 bases, with 15 bases left in between. Germline CDR1 LNHDA, CDR2 SQIVND (reference sequence). The CDR3 consists of 15 residues. Written as DNA, the CDR3 is TGTGCCAGTACATATTGGGGGACGGGCAATCAGCCCCAGCATTTT. This translates into CASTYWGTGNQPQHF.

The chain joins TRBV7-2 to TRBJ2-7; possible D gene TRBD1, 6 bases. The CDR3 is 15 amino acids. The germline CDR1 and CDR2 sequences are SGHTA and FQGNSA. Between the trimmed V and J ends, which lost 2 bases and 5 bases, there was a span of 16 bases. CDR3: CASSLPTQGIHEQYF. CDR3 sequence (DNA): TGTGCCAGCAGCTTACCAACACAGGGAATACACGAGCAGTACTTC.

The chain recombines TRBV18 with TRBJ2-5; TRBD1 agrees at 7 bases. The ends lost 2 bases at V and 2 bases at J; junction bases unmatched: 5. The germline V gene has CDR1 KGHSH and CDR2 LQKENI. CDR3 length equals 15 residues. CDR3 coding DNA: TGTGCCAGCTCACCAAGGCAGGGACAGCAAGAGACCCAGTACTTC. Translation: CASSPRQGQQETQYF.

The rearrangement joins TRBV6-5 to TRBJ1-5; no definite D call. The germline gives CDR1 MNHEY, CDR2 SVGAGI. The V and J ends lost 4 bases and 0 bases respectively, with 7 bases between them. The CDR3 is made up of 14 amino acids. CDR3 region: CASSSLTSNQPQHF. The CDR3 DNA reads as TGTGCCAGCAGTTCCCTTACTAGCAATCAGCCCCAGCATTTT.

The chain combines TRBV7-2 with TRBJ1-6, with 10 bases fitting TRBD1. Germline trimming cut 3 bases from V and 9 bases from J; bases unmatched to any gene: 5. Germline assignment: CDR1 SGHTA and CDR2 FQGNSA. The CDR3 loop spans 15 amino acids. In nucleotides, the CDR3 is TGTGCCAGCAGCTTGCCGGGGACAGGGGCTTCACCCCTCCACTTT. Translated: CASSLPGTGASPLHF.

As DNA, the CDR3 is TGTGCCAGCAGCCAGAGGGCTGGAATCCAAGAGACCCAGTACTTC. Its protein is CASSQRAGIQETQYF. V and J are TRBV7-2 and TRBJ2-5; D might be TRBD2 (5 bases). Germline CDR1 SGHTA, CDR2 FQGNSA. Trimming stripped 5 bases from V and 1 base from J, with 14 bases between. This CDR3 comprises 15 residues.

V usage is TRBV28 and J usage is TRBJ1-4; tentative D call: TRBD1 (5 bases). V was pared by 10 bases and J by 10 bases, with 19 bases between. Germline loops: CDR1 MDHEN, CDR2 SYDVKM. The CDR3 extends over 13 amino acids. CDR3: CATTPDAGGKLFF. Written as DNA, the CDR3 is TGTGCCACCACGCCTGACGCGGGGGGAAAACTGTTTTTT. The full variable domain, in which reference TRBV28 and TRBJ1-4 provide the parts outside the CDR3, is DVKVTQSSRYLVKRTGEKVFLECVQDMDHENMFWYRQDPGLGLRLIYFSYDVKMKEKGDIPEGYSVSREKKERFSLILESASTNQTSMYLCATTPDAGGKLFFGSGTQLSVL.

The chain employs TRBV2 and TRBJ1-4, with D possibly TRBD1 on 6 matching bases. Germline V CDR1 and CDR2: SNHLY, FYNNEI. V lost 7 bases and J 7 bases, leaving 16 bases between the germline ends. The CDR3 totals 14 residues. CDR3: CASNFGGLREKLFF. The CDR3 nucleotides are TGTGCCAGCAACTTTGGGGGCTTACGTGAAAAACTGTTTTTT.

This clone is a singleton in its sample. The chain recombines TRBV5-5 with TRBJ2-2; D may be TRBD1 (6 bases). V was trimmed by 6 bases and J by 4 bases, leaving 13 bases between them. This CDR3 region has 14 residues. CDR1 and CDR2 from the germline V gene are SGHKS and YYEKEE (reference sequence). This CDR3 is CASTDRRGTGELFF. Written as DNA, the CDR3 is TGTGCCAGCACCGATCGCAGGGGCACCGGGGAGCTGTTTTTT.

The V gene is TRBV10-1, the J gene TRBJ1-1; TRBD1 might be the D (6 bases). The CDR3 totals 14 residues. Germline V gene lookup returns CDR1 WNHNN and CDR2 SYGVQD (reference sequence). Between the trimmed V and J ends, which lost 2 bases and 2 bases, there was a span of 9 bases. The chain's CDR3 is CASSEGQTNTEAFF. As DNA, the CDR3 is TGCGCCAGCAGTGAGGGACAGACTAACACTGAAGCTTTCTTT.

This chain connects TRBV7-2 to TRBJ2-1, with D unresolved. The CDR3 length is 15 residues. Germline V gene lookup returns CDR1 SGHTA and CDR2 FQGNSA. The V gene lost 3 bases and the J gene lost 0 bases, with 9 bases spanning the gap. CDR3 nucleotides: TGTGCCAGCAGCTTTCGAAGGAGCTCCTACAATGAGCAGTTCTTC. Translated: CASSFRRSSYNEQFF.

The chain has TRBV6-6 and TRBJ2-7, with 9 positions matching TRBD1. The CDR3 runs to 15 residues. Trimming at V came to 7 bases and at J to 1 base, leaving 8 bases not matched to a gene. CDR1 is MNHNY and CDR2 is SVGAGI in the germline V gene (reference sequence). DNA of the CDR3: TGTGCCAGCACAAACGGGGGACAGGGTTCCTACGAGCAGTACTTC. It codes for CASTNGGQGSYEQYF.

The rearrangement uses TRBV27 and TRBJ2-1; 9 bases are a match to TRBD1. The germline V gene has CDR1 MNHEY and CDR2 SMNVEV (reference sequence). The CDR3 contains 15 residues. V trimming: 5 bases; J trimming: 4 bases; junction bases outside the gene matches: 6. The DNA for the CDR3 is TGTGCCAGCAGTCAAGACAGGGGGATTTACAATGAGCAGTTCTTC. Encoded protein: CASSQDRGIYNEQFF.

This clone was seen only once. CDR3 protein: CASSKGADPTGELFF. The DNA of the CDR3 is TGCGCCAGCAGTAAGGGGGCAGACCCCACCGGGGAGCTGTTTTTT. The chain employs TRBV5-1 and TRBJ2-2, with 7 nucleotides matching TRBD1. This CDR3 is 15 amino acids long. Looked up from germline, CDR1 is SGHRS and CDR2 is YFSETQ. J lost 4 bases, V lost 5 bases, and 8 bases had no gene match. Full variable domain (outside the CDR3, taken from reference TRBV5-1 and TRBJ2-2): KAGVTQTPRYLIKTRGQQVTLSCSPISGHRSVSWYQQTPGQGLQFLFEYFSETQRNKGNFPGRFSGRQFSNSRSEMNVSTLELGDSALYLCASSKGADPTGELFFGEGSRLTVL.

The chain has TRBV6-6 and TRBJ2-7; 7 nucleotides align to TRBD2. CDR3 length: 14 amino acids. In germline, CDR1 is MNHNY, CDR2 SVGAGI (reference sequence). With 4 bases clipped from V and 3 bases from J, the junction kept 6 bases outside the gene matches. In DNA form, the CDR3 reads TGTGCCAGCAGTTCCCCCAAGCGGGGCTACGAGCAGTACTTC. This sequence encodes CASSSPKRGYEQYF.

The V call is TRBV5-6, the J call TRBJ2-3; 11 nucleotides line up with TRBD2. The CDR3 loop spans 17 amino acids. Germline values: CDR1 SGHDT, CDR2 YYEEEE. The V segment lost 3 bases and the J segment 3 bases; nucleotides outside the gene matches: 9. The CDR3 loop is CASSSPELAGVTDTQYF. Written as DNA, the CDR3 is TGTGCCAGCAGCTCCCCCGAACTAGCGGGGGTAACAGATACGCAGTATTTT.

The chain carries TRBV11-2 and TRBJ2-7; 10 bases match TRBD2. Germline-derived CDR1 and CDR2 are SGHAT and FQNNGV. The CDR3 length is 16 residues. The V segment lost 5 bases and the J segment 4 bases; nucleotides outside the gene matches: 11. The CDR3 region has the DNA TGTGCCAGCAGCCCCGGACAGGGACTAGCGATATACGAGCAGTACTTC. Encoded protein: CASSPGQGLAIYEQYF.